This T cell receptor beta chain was retrieved from a study of blood T cell repertoires in COVID-19. Turning to the study itself: Some COVID-19 samples were acute and others convalescent; all came from the United States, Italy and Spain. From T cells, B-cell-depleted T cells, or PBMCs came the material, which was cDNA or gDNA.

In the original workflow: It was from reference gene primer amplification that nucleated cell counts were estimated. TCRdb's table, derived via immunoSEQ multiplex PCR, lists solely in-frame clones and lacks some. D and trimming were read from the DNA, whereas the V and J calls and clone size are those reported in that table. The sample shows 70,000 to 80,000 clones, under 95% of them seen only once. The sequence derives from a human donor in a cohort sampled during active COVID-19. Sequencing input: peripheral blood.

The CDR3 is CASSLPGQGKHEKLFF. In DNA form, the CDR3 reads TGTGCCAGCAGCTTACCGGGACAGGGGAAACATGAAAAACTGTTTTTT. V usage is TRBV7-8 and J usage is TRBJ1-4; 10 bases fit TRBD1. The CDR3 runs to 16 residues. Germline V lookup: CDR1 SGHVS, CDR2 FQNEAQ. J gave up 6 bases and V 2 bases, and 6 bases lay outside the gene matches.